This T cell receptor (beta chain) emerged from a study of identical twins. Each CDR3 protein is one row after TCRdb ran MiXCR on the 5' RACE reads. The table shows approximately 220,000 distinct CDR3 sequences, with about 7.5% occurring only once. Ten or more counts support this clonotype. The J segment lost 4 bases and the V segment lost 7 bases, leaving 12 bases of the junction unmatched. The length of the CDR3 is 16 residues. From germline, CDR1 is SGHTA and CDR2 FQGNSA. Each donor was a healthy Caucasian. The data also belong to a second study, concerning yellow fever vaccine responses in identical twins.

The sequence was obtained from a woman aged 18-29 years in good health. The genes are TRBV7-2 and TRBJ2-3; the match to TRBD2 covers 9 bases. Sequenced: memory (CD45RO+) T cells sorted from blood. The CDR3 loop reads CASINGGGARSDTQYF. CDR3 coding DNA: TGTGCCAGCATCAATGGCGGGGGGGCCCGATCAGATACGCAGTATTTT.